A selection of T cell receptor beta chains follows, all from one sample in a study of blood T cell repertoires in COVID-19. Some clones are missing from TCRdb's copy, which holds only in-frame ones; the method was immunoSEQ multiplex PCR. The repertoire consists of around 150,000 clones, with about 89% occurring once and the leading ten covering under 3%. The sequencing input was peripheral blood. Source of these receptors: a man aged 50 to 60 with active COVID-19. CDR3s include the opening cysteine and the closing phenylalanine or tryptophan. A D gene is named only where the DNA matches it firmly. Some rows mark clone size as missing; the rest say once, few, many or name a class of expanded clone.

.	TRBV2	TRBJ1-5	TRBD1	CASSEGTGSNQPQHF	TGTGCCAGCAGTGAAGGGACAGGGAGCAATCAGCCCCAGCATTTT
.	TRBV3-1/TRBV3-2	TRBJ2-5	.	CASSPLSETQYF	TGTGCCAGCAGCCCCTTGAGTGAGACCCAGTACTTC
.	TRBV9	TRBJ1-5	TRBD1	CASSAGTGRNQPQHF	TGTGCCAGCAGCGCAGGGACAGGCCGTAATCAGCCCCAGCATTTT
.	TRBV7-2	TRBJ2-7	TRBD2	CASSWSGGSSYEQYF	TGTGCCAGCAGCTGGAGCGGGGGAAGCTCCTACGAGCAGTACTTC
.	TRBV9	TRBJ2-1	.	CASSLIRTEGEQFF	TGTGCCAGCAGCCTCATCCGGACGGAGGGAGAGCAGTTCTTC
few	TRBV4-1	TRBJ1-1	.	CASSSWTAEAFF	TGCGCCAGCAGCTCATGGACAGCCGAAGCTTTCTTT
.	TRBV12-3/TRBV12-4	TRBJ2-1	.	CASSEQVEQFF	TGTGCCAGCAGTGAACAGGTTGAGCAGTTCTTC
.	TRBV6-6	TRBJ2-3	.	CASSYIGAADTQYF	TGTGCCAGCAGTTATATTGGGGCGGCAGATACGCAGTATTTT
.	TRBV27	TRBJ2-1	TRBD2	CASCSGGHQSSYNEQFF	TGTGCCAGCTGTAGCGGGGGGCACCAAAGCTCCTACAATGAGCAGTTCTTC
.	TRBV6-6	TRBJ2-7	TRBD1	CAPPLGTGGFGDEQYF	TGTGCTCCCCCCCTGGGGACAGGGGGCTTTGGAGACGAGCAGTACTTC
.	TRBV6-5	TRBJ2-7	TRBD2	CASSSSGPDEQYF	TGTGCCAGCAGCTCTAGCGGCCCCGACGAGCAGTACTTC
.	TRBV18	TRBJ1-2	TRBD1	CASNRDRDYGYTF	TGTGCCAGCAATCGGGACAGGGACTATGGCTACACCTTC
.	TRBV5-4	TRBJ1-2	.	CASSLLSGNGYTF	TGTGCCAGCAGCTTGCTGTCAGGCAATGGCTACACCTTC
.	TRBV2	TRBJ2-3	TRBD2	CASSEVRAGGTDTQYF	TGTGCCAGCAGTGAAGTACGAGCGGGGGGAACAGATACGCAGTATTTT
.	TRBV9	TRBJ2-5	TRBD2	CASSVAGGPTKETQYF	TGTGCCAGCAGCGTAGCGGGGGGGCCTACTAAAGAGACCCAGTACTTC
.	TRBV5-1	TRBJ1-6	.	CASSSGWVNSPLHF	TGCGCCAGCAGCTCCGGGTGGGTTAATTCACCCCTCCACTTT
.	TRBV5-4	TRBJ2-7	TRBD2	CASSSTSGGTPIYEQYF	TGTGCCAGCAGCTCAACTAGCGGGGGGACCCCTATCTACGAGCAGTACTTC
.	TRBV6-4	TRBJ2-7	.	CASSDRNSYEQYF	TGTGCCAGCAGTGACCGTAATTCCTACGAGCAGTACTTC
.	TRBV18	TRBJ1-5	.	CASSSQHSNQPQHF	TGTGCCAGCTCTTCGCAACATAGCAATCAGCCCCAGCATTTT
.	TRBV18	TRBJ2-7	TRBD1	CASSPREGAPGEQYF	TGTGCCAGCTCACCACGTGAGGGGGCGCCCGGCGAGCAGTACTTC
.	TRBV10-3	TRBJ1-2	TRBD1	CAITSGGFSYGYTF	TGTGCCATCACCTCAGGGGGGTTCAGCTATGGCTACACCTTC
.	TRBV6-5	TRBJ2-5	.	CASSQTPRRETQYF	TGTGCCAGCAGCCAAACCCCAAGGAGGGAGACCCAGTACTTC
.	TRBV11-2	TRBJ2-1	.	CASSLGRSNEQFF	TGTGCCAGCAGCTTAGGTCGGAGCAATGAGCAGTTCTTC
.	TRBV2	TRBJ1-1	.	CASSNLAESRAFF	TGTGCCAGCAGTAATTTGGCAGAGTCTAGGGCTTTCTTT
.	TRBV30	TRBJ1-5	.	CAWSVSSLSQHF	TGTGCCTGGAGTGTTTCCTCTCTGTCCCAGCATTTT
.	TRBV6-6	TRBJ2-2	TRBD1	CASRTRTGDTGELFF	TGTGCCAGCAGAACCAGGACAGGGGACACCGGGGAGCTGTTTTTT
.	TRBV7-2	TRBJ1-5	TRBD1	CASSGDRDQPQHF	TGTGCCAGCAGCGGGGACAGGGATCAGCCCCAGCATTTT
.	TRBV2	TRBJ1-6	.	CASRAESSYNSPLHF	TGTGCCAGCAGGGCGGAGAGCTCCTATAATTCACCCCTCCACTTT
.	TRBV28	TRBJ2-5	.	CASTPTAQETQYF	TGTGCCAGCACTCCGACAGCGCAAGAGACCCAGTACTTC
.	TRBV7-2	TRBJ1-5	.	CASSSSGGSNQPQHF	TGTGCCAGCAGCTCCAGCGGCGGTAGCAATCAGCCCCAGCATTTT
.	TRBV5-1	TRBJ2-5	.	CASSLVAQSQETQYF	TGCGCCAGCAGCTTGGTGGCACAGTCACAAGAGACCCAGTACTTC
once	TRBV27	TRBJ2-1	.	CASSSDSFTYNEQFF	TGTGCCAGCAGTTCCGACAGTTTTACCTACAATGAGCAGTTCTTC
few	TRBV18	TRBJ2-7	TRBD1	CASSPGRGEQYF	TGTGCCAGCTCACCAGGCAGGGGGGAGCAGTACTTC
.	TRBV7-2	TRBJ2-3	.	CASSFARGADTQYF	TGTGCCAGCAGCTTTGCAAGAGGCGCAGATACGCAGTATTTT
.	TRBV19	TRBJ1-5	.	CASSIAGINQPQHF	TGTGCCAGTAGTATAGCAGGGATCAATCAGCCCCAGCATTTT
.	TRBV2	TRBJ1-2	.	CALNVQGGYTF	TGTGCTCTAAACGTACAGGGAGGCTACACCTTC
.	TRBV5-1	TRBJ2-2	.	CASTLRGGHGELFF	TGCGCCAGCACCCTAAGGGGGGGCCACGGGGAGCTGTTTTTT
.	TRBV5-4	TRBJ2-5	.	CASSFRGLRETQYF	TGTGCCAGCAGCTTTAGGGGATTAAGAGAGACCCAGTACTTC
.	TRBV29-1	TRBJ2-3	TRBD1	CSVRRGTGHTDTQYF	TGCAGCGTCCGGAGGGGGACAGGTCACACGGATACGCAGTATTTT
.	TRBV19	TRBJ2-3	.	CASMRKGTDTQYF	TGTGCCAGTATGCGAAAAGGCACAGATACGCAGTATTTT
.	TRBV11-2	TRBJ2-1	.	CASSPRGSSSYNEQFF	TGTGCCAGCAGCCCGCGAGGGTCAAGCTCCTACAATGAGCAGTTCTTC
.	TRBV4-1	TRBJ2-3	TRBD2	CASSQVGLRGGQDTQYF	TGCGCCAGCAGCCAAGTGGGGTTGCGGGGGGGCCAAGATACGCAGTATTTT
.	TRBV7-2	TRBJ2-1	.	CASSSGAGTLNSYNEQFF	TGTGCCAGCAGCTCCGGGGCGGGGACGTTAAACTCCTACAATGAGCAGTTCTTC
.	TRBV3-1/TRBV3-2	TRBJ1-1	.	CASSQERTVNTEAFF	TGTGCCAGCAGCCAGGAGAGGACAGTGAACACTGAAGCTTTCTTT
.	TRBV12-3/TRBV12-4	TRBJ2-7	.	CASSLIGGEQYF	TGTGCCAGCAGTTTGATAGGGGGCGAGCAGTACTTC
.	TRBV29-1	TRBJ2-3	TRBD1	CSVDPGTGHSTDTQYF	TGCAGCGTCGATCCCGGGACAGGGCACAGCACAGATACGCAGTATTTT
.	TRBV4-1	TRBJ2-7	.	CASSQADSRYSSYEQYF	TGCGCCAGCAGCCAAGCAGACAGTCGGTACAGCTCCTACGAGCAGTACTTC
once	TRBV2	TRBJ1-3	.	CASIAQGGAGNTIYF	TGTGCCAGCATTGCTCAGGGAGGTGCTGGAAACACCATATATTTT
.	TRBV20-1	TRBJ1-2	.	CSARDPPGYTF	TGCAGTGCTAGAGACCCCCCAGGCTACACCTTC
.	TRBV5-5	TRBJ2-7	TRBD1	CASSNRDRVSYEQYF	TGTGCCAGCAGCAACCGGGACAGGGTATCCTACGAGCAGTACTTC
.	TRBV3-1/TRBV3-2	TRBJ1-1	.	CASTRGQNLNQAFF	TGTGCCTCCACCCGAGGGCAAAATCTCAATCAAGCTTTCTTT
.	TRBV7-8	TRBJ1-1	TRBD1	CASSLRGVYEAFF	TGTGCCAGCAGCCTCAGGGGGGTATATGAAGCTTTCTTT
.	TRBV18	TRBJ1-2	TRBD1	CASSAGTGFNYGYTF	TGTGCCAGCTCAGCGGGGACAGGGTTTAACTATGGCTACACCTTC
few	TRBV7-6	TRBJ1-5	TRBD1	CASSPGTGGDQPQHF	TGTGCCAGCAGCCCCGGGACAGGGGGCGATCAGCCCCAGCATTTT
once	TRBV2	TRBJ2-3	TRBD2	CASSEAVKSGGQIDTQYF	TGTGCCAGCAGTGAAGCGGTGAAGAGCGGGGGGCAGATAGATACGCAGTATTTT
once	TRBV30	TRBJ2-5	.	CAWSASSGGETQYF	TGTGCCTGGAGCGCCTCGAGCGGCGGGGAGACCCAGTACTTC
once	TRBV3-1/TRBV3-2	TRBJ1-5	.	CASSLGDTGQPQHF	TGTGCCAGCAGCCTGGGGGACACGGGTCAGCCCCAGCATTTT
.	TRBV19	TRBJ1-6	.	CASRRGQSPLHF	TGTGCCAGTCGGCGGGGCCAATCACCCCTCCACTTT
.	TRBV18	TRBJ2-1	TRBD1	CASSPGTGVRNEQFF	TGTGCCAGCTCACCCGGGACAGGGGTACGGAATGAGCAGTTCTTC